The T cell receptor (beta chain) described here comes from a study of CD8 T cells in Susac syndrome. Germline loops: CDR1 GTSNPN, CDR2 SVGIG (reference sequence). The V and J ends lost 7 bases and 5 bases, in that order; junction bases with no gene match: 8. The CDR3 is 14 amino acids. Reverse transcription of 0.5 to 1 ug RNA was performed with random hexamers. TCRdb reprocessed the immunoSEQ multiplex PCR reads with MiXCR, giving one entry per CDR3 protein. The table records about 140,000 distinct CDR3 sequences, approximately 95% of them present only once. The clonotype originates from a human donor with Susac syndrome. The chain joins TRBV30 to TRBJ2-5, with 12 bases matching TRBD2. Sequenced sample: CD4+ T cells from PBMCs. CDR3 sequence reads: CASRLAGAPETQYF. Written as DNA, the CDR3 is TGTGCCTCAAGACTAGCGGGAGCTCCGGAGACCCAGTACTTC.